This T cell receptor beta chain was obtained from a study of Graves' ophthalmopathy and Graves' hyperthyroidism. The ends were cut back, 10 bases at V and 0 bases at J, with 21 bases in the middle. The CDR3 is 16 amino acids. Germline V gene data show CDR1 as ENHRY and CDR2 as SYGVKD. Researchers took RNA transcripts and amplified TCR beta CDR3 regions from them. First-round RT-PCR relied on HTBI primers, and a second-round multiplex PCR came next. TCRdb independently ran MiXCR on the multiplex PCR reads; one entry per CDR3 protein. Of almost 750,000 distinct CDR3 sequences in the sample, 35% to 50% were seen once.

The chain uses TRBV10-3 and TRBJ2-5; the D is unclear. The sequencing sample was made of peripheral blood. The sequence was obtained from an adult man with Graves' ophthalmopathy. This CDR3 reads CASTLWATSYQETQYF. CDR3 DNA sequence: TGTGCCAGCACCCTGTGGGCTACATCGTACCAAGAGACCCAGTACTTC.